One sample yielded the 19 T cell receptor beta chains listed below, sequenced in a study of T-cell memory formation after mild COVID-19. Via MiXCR, TCRdb re-called the 5' RACE reads, giving one row per CDR3 protein. The sample contains tens of thousands of distinct CDR3 sequences, 7.3% of which appear only once. The sequencing input was PBMCs or a T cell subset sorted from them (not recorded which). All receptors come from a man aged 18 to 29 who had mild COVID-19 (a few samples of this study predate the infection). Cell type and time point are not known.

The chain employs TRBV6-2 or TRBV6-3 and TRBJ1-6; 8 positions agree with TRBD1. V lost 8 bases and J lost 11; bases outside the gene matches: 11. The CDR3 length is 14 residues. CDR1 MNHEY and CDR2 SVGEGT come from the germline V gene. The CDR3 DNA reads TGTGCCAGCGGGGAGGACAGGGCTGTGGCACCCCTCCACTTT. It yields the protein CASGEDRAVAPLHF.

This clonotype has a count of ten or more. This chain's CDR3 is CSARDGAGGTDTQYF. As DNA, the CDR3 is TGCAGTGCTAGAGATGGGGCAGGGGGCACAGATACGCAGTATTTT. The chain joins TRBV20-1 to TRBJ2-3; maybe TRBD1 (6 bases). V shed 0 bases and J shed 1 base, with 11 bases lying between them. Germline CDR1 is DFQATT and CDR2 is SNEGSKA (reference sequence). The CDR3 runs to 15 residues.

There are many counts of this clonotype. One junction end disagrees with the germline gene, perhaps due to a read error. The gene calls are TRBV5-1 and TRBJ1-1, with D perhaps matching TRBD1 (6 bases). CDR1 and CDR2 (germline): SGHRS, YFSETQ. The CDR3 has 14 amino acids. The CDR3 here is CASSLEQGWTDAFF. The DNA for the CDR3 is TGCGCCAGCAGCCTGGAACAGGGTTGGACTGATGCTTTCTTT.

This clonotype was seen at least ten times. The gene calls are TRBV10-2 and TRBJ2-3; weak D call: TRBD2 (6 bases). Trimming stripped 8 bases from V and 0 bases from J, with 12 bases between. This CDR3 is built from 14 residues. The germline V gene has CDR1 WSHSY and CDR2 SAAADI. The CDR3 loop is CASAGTSSTDTQYF. CDR3 bases: TGCGCCAGCGCCGGGACTTCGAGCACAGATACGCAGTATTTT.

This clonotype was picked up a small number of times. The J gene is TRBJ2-3, the V gene TRBV18, with unresolved D. This CDR3 is built from 13 residues. Trimming removed 2 bases at V and 1 base at J, with 4 bases between. Per germline, CDR1 KGHSH and CDR2 LQKENI. The CDR3 nucleotides read TGTGCCAGCTCACCATGGCGCACAGATACGCAGTATTTT. It encodes CASSPWRTDTQYF.

This clonotype was counted ten times or more. This chain uses TRBV7-3 with TRBJ2-2; D possibly matches TRBD1 or TRBD2 (5 bases each). Germline V CDR1 and CDR2: SGHTA, FQGTGA. Trimming took 4 bases from V and 6 from J, leaving 15 bases between them. The CDR3 covers 15 residues. CDR3 protein: CASSSTVGTAGELFF. The DNA for the CDR3 is TGTGCCAGCAGCTCCACGGTGGGGACGGCCGGGGAGCTGTTTTTT.

This clonotype was seen a few times. The chain links TRBV7-2 to TRBJ2-7; TRBD1 agrees at 9 bases. V was pared by 10 bases and J by 0 bases, with 4 bases of the junction left unmatched. Germline-derived CDR1 and CDR2 are SGHTA and FQGNSA. The CDR3 spans 13 residues. The CDR3 loop reads CATRDRVSYEQYF. The CDR3 DNA reads as TGTGCCACTAGGGACAGGGTCTCCTACGAGCAGTACTTC. Using reference TRBV7-2 and TRBJ2-7 for the parts outside the CDR3, the full variable domain is GAGVSQSPSNKVTEKGKDVELRCDPISGHTALYWYRQSLGQGLEFLIYFQGNSAPDKSGLPSDRFSAERTGGSVSTLTIQRTQQEDSAVYLCATRDRVSYEQYFGPGTRLTVT.

A few counts support this clonotype. The rearrangement links TRBV7-9 to TRBJ2-7, with TRBD2 matching 8 bases. The CDR3 contains 12 residues. The J segment lost 0 bases and the V segment lost 9 bases, leaving 1 base of the junction unmatched. Germline assignment: CDR1 SEHNR and CDR2 FQNEAQ (reference sequence). CDR3 bases: TGTGCCAGTAGCGGGGACTCCTACGAGCAGTACTTC. It translates to CASSGDSYEQYF. The full variable domain, in which reference TRBV7-9 and TRBJ2-7 provide the parts outside the CDR3, is DTGVSQNPRHKITKRGQNVTFRCDPISEHNRLYWYRQTLGQGPEFLTYFQNEAQLEKSRLLSDRFSAERPKGSFSTLEIQRTEQGDSAMYLCASSGDSYEQYFGPGTRLTVT.

This chain links TRBV20-1 with TRBJ2-3; 9 nucleotides agree with TRBD1. From germline, CDR1 is DFQATT and CDR2 SNEGSKA (reference sequence). This CDR3 is built from 13 residues. Unmatched junction bases numbered 1, after V lost 0 bases and J lost 6 bases. CDR3 in DNA: TGCAGTGCTAGAGACGGGACAGGGGATACGCAGTATTTT. This encodes CSARDGTGDTQYF.

This clonotype has more than one count but fewer than ten. This chain connects TRBV7-8 to TRBJ1-1; the D gene is possibly TRBD1 (6 bases). CDR3 length equals 14 residues. The ends were cut back, 0 bases at V and 8 bases at J, with 13 bases in the middle. CDR1 is SGHVS, CDR2 FQNEAQ, per germline. For the CDR3, the DNA is TGTGCCAGCAGCTTAGCCAGGGGCCGGATGGAAGCTTTCTTT. It encodes CASSLARGRMEAFF.

This clonotype occurred many times. This chain uses TRBV4-3 with TRBJ2-3; TRBD2 is a possible D gene (5 bases). From germline, CDR1 is LGHNA and CDR2 YSLEER. The CDR3 length is 14 residues. V was cut by 0 bases and J by 4 bases, with 8 bases left in between. CDR3 bases: TGCGCCAGCAGCCAAGATTGGAGGCCAGATACGCAGTATTTT. Amino acids: CASSQDWRPDTQYF.

This clonotype was observed at least ten times. The genes are TRBV12-3 or TRBV12-4 and TRBJ2-7; unclear D gene. The V gene lost 4 bases and the J gene lost 1 base, with 17 bases spanning the gap. This CDR3 has 16 amino acids. CDR3 amino acids: CASSSPHIDGSYEQYF. CDR3 in DNA: TGTGCCAGCAGTTCGCCCCACATCGATGGATCCTACGAGCAGTACTTC.

This clonotype has a count of ten or more. The gene calls are TRBV5-5 and TRBJ1-5; the D is unclear. Germline V gene lookup returns CDR1 SGHKS and CDR2 YYEKEE (reference sequence). Trimming cost V 1 base and J 1 base, with 3 bases left between them. The CDR3 contains 13 residues. The CDR3 here is CASSLMSNQPQHF. The DNA for the CDR3 is TGTGCCAGCAGCTTGATGAGCAATCAGCCCCAGCATTTT.

This clonotype was detected only a few times. The CDR3 sequence: CASSPPRGLNEKLFF. CDR3 DNA: TGTGCCAGCAGTCCACCCCGGGGCCTCAATGAAAAACTGTTTTTT. This rearrangement joins TRBV6-2 or TRBV6-3 to TRBJ1-4; D may be TRBD1 (5 bases). Germline loops: CDR1 MNHEY, CDR2 SVGEGT. Trimming left V 5 bases short and J 5 bases short, with 15 bases between. The CDR3 loop spans 15 amino acids.

This chain links TRBV5-5 with TRBJ2-1; unclear D gene. This CDR3 contains 14 residues. Trimming pared 0 bases from V and 12 bases from J, leaving 16 bases between. The V gene's germline CDR1 is SGHKS and CDR2 YYEKEE (reference sequence). The CDR3 region is CASSLADPRSGQFF. CDR3 DNA: TGTGCCAGCAGCTTGGCAGATCCCAGGTCGGGGCAGTTCTTC.

This clonotype was counted many times. This chain joins TRBV5-1 and TRBJ2-1; possible D gene TRBD1, 7 bases. Germline V gene sequence: CDR1 SGHRS, CDR2 YFSETQ. V lost 0 bases, J lost 8 bases, and 12 bases lay in between. The length of the CDR3 is 14 residues. The CDR3, as DNA: TGCGCCAGCAGCTTGGATGGCAGGGGGGATGAGCAGTTCTTC. Translation gives CASSLDGRGDEQFF.

In its sample, this clonotype was seen a few times. The V and J genes are TRBV5-6 and TRBJ2-3; the match to TRBD1 covers 7 bases. The germline CDR1 and CDR2 sequences are SGHDT and YYEEEE. V was pared by 5 bases and J by 3 bases, with 3 bases of the junction left unmatched. This CDR3 is built from 13 residues. The CDR3 DNA reads as TGTGCCAGCAGAACAGGGGAAACAGATACGCAGTATTTT. The encoded protein is CASRTGETDTQYF.

This clonotype was observed a few times. J is TRBJ2-2 and V is TRBV20-1; no clear D. This CDR3 region has 13 residues. V was pared by 2 bases and J by 0 bases, with 4 bases between. Germline V gene lookup returns CDR1 DFQATT and CDR2 SNEGSKA (reference sequence). The CDR3 DNA reads TGCAGTGCTAGACAGACGAACACCGGGGAGCTGTTTTTT. This sequence encodes CSARQTNTGELFF.

The rearrangement joins TRBV18 to TRBJ1-2; 10 bases map to TRBD1. This CDR3 has 16 residues. The junction had 12 bases not matched to a gene; V was cut back by 3 bases and J by 8 bases. Germline CDR1 is KGHSH and CDR2 is LQKENI. The CDR3 DNA is TGTGCCAGCTCACCTTCCACTGCCGGGACAGGGGAAGGCTACACCTTC. Translated: CASSPSTAGTGEGYTF.